This TCR beta chain was recorded in a study of response to subunit inactivated influenza vaccine. TCRdb re-analysed the RT-PCR reads in MiXCR, keeping a single row per CDR3 protein. The table shows under 800,000 distinct CDR3 sequences, with around 13% occurring only once. Worth noting for this clonotype: Its target is unknown.

The study, taken as a whole, reports: The study's authors posited that every seasonal influenza vaccination enlists few new T cells.

The CDR3 loop spans 16 amino acids. Germline values: CDR1 WSHSY, CDR2 SAAADI. The V gene end was trimmed by 6 bases and the J gene end by 3 bases; junction bases not matched to a gene: 13. Sequences were derived from PBMCs from blood, sampled around two weeks before vaccination. The TCR originated in a man over 45 who received an inactivated influenza vaccine. V gene TRBV10-2 combines with J gene TRBJ2-7; 8 nucleotides align to TRBD2. The CDR3, as DNA: TGCGCCAGCAGGGAGACTAACGGGGGGGTTTTCTACGAGCAGTACTTC. It is translated as CASRETNGGVFYEQYF.